This T cell receptor (beta chain) appears in the sequencing data of a study of T cell changes during pregnancy in multiple sclerosis. V gave up 5 bases and J gave up 2 bases, with 16 bases separating them. The CDR3 has 16 amino acids. Germline V lookup: CDR1 SNHLY, CDR2 FYNNEI. Sequencing used immunoSEQ multiplex PCR; TCRdb keeps in-frame clones, though not all of them. The sample has approximately 63,000 clones; approximately 92% are singletons. The sequence came from a female donor in good health, enrolled as a control in a pregnancy study. V is TRBV2 and J is TRBJ1-3; a possible D gene is TRBD1 (6 bases). The source material was peripheral blood, sampled in the third trimester of pregnancy. In DNA, the CDR3 is TGTGCCAGCAGTCGGATAACAGGGAATGCTGGAAACACCATATATTTT. Protein sequence: CASSRITGNAGNTIYF.